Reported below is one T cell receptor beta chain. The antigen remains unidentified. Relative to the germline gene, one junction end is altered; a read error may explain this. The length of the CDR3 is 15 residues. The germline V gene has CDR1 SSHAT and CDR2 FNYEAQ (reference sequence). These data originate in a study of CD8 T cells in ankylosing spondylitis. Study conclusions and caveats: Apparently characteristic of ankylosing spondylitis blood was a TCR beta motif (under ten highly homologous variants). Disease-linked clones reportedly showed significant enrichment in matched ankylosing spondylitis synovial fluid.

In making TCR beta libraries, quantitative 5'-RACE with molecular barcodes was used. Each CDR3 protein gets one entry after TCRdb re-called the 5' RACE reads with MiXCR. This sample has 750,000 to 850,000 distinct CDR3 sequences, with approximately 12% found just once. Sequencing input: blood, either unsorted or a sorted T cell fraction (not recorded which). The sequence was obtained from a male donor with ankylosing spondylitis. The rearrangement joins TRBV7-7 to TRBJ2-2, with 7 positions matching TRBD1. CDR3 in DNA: TGTGCTAGCAGCTTAGTCCAGGGGGAGACCGGGGAGCTGTTTTTT. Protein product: CASSLVQGETGELFF.